A single sample gave rise to the 3 T cell receptor beta chains below, sequenced in a study of blood T cell repertoires in COVID-19. Sequencing used immunoSEQ multiplex PCR; TCRdb keeps in-frame clones, though not all of them. Of tens of thousands of clones in the sample, 70% to 80% were seen once. The sequencing input was peripheral blood. All receptors come from a woman over 75 with active or convalescent COVID-19.

The chain has TRBV28 and TRBJ1-5, with 9 bases fitting TRBD1. The CDR3 loop spans 16 amino acids. V was clipped by 6 bases and J by 3 bases; unmatched bases: 9. The germline gives CDR1 MDHEN, CDR2 SYDVKM. The CDR3 bases are TGTGCCAGCAGCCGTGGGACAGGGAGCTTCAATCAGCCCCAGCATTTT. This encodes CASSRGTGSFNQPQHF. Supplemented by reference TRBV28 and TRBJ1-5, the full variable domain reads DVKVTQSSRYLVKRTGEKVFLECVQDMDHENMFWYRQDPGLGLRLIYFSYDVKMKEKGDIPEGYSVSREKKERFSLILESASTNQTSMYLCASSRGTGSFNQPQHFGDGTRLSIL.

This clone was recorded once. The rearrangement links TRBV27 to TRBJ1-1; 10 bases match TRBD1. This CDR3 is built from 15 residues. CDR1 and CDR2 from the germline V gene are MNHEY and SMNVEV (reference sequence). Losses at the gene ends were 5 bases for V and 5 bases for J; bases not matched to a gene: 8. CDR3 sequence: CASSPGDRGGTEAFF. The CDR3 DNA sequence: TGTGCCAGCAGTCCCGGGGACAGGGGTGGGACTGAAGCTTTCTTT.

V gene TRBV6-6 combines with J gene TRBJ1-4; D not resolved. The CDR3 length is 14 residues. Germline lookup yields CDR1 MNHNY and CDR2 SVGAGI (reference sequence). The V end was cut by 6 bases, the J end by 0 bases, with 8 bases between. The CDR3 nucleotides are TGTGCCAGCAGCCCCAGTGCAACTAATGAAAAACTGTTTTTT. The encoded protein is CASSPSATNEKLFF.